The rows below give T cell receptor beta chains drawn from one sample of a study of blood T cell repertoires in COVID-19. Repertoires were generated with immunoSEQ multiplex PCR, while TCRdb's copy carries only in-frame clones and drops some. The sample shows approximately 230,000 clones, 70% to 85% of them seen only once. Sequences were obtained from PBMCs or T cells enriched from blood (not recorded which). The receptors come from a man aged 35 to 55 who had recovered from COVID-19. Each CDR3 is given with its conserved first and last residue. A D gene is named only where the DNA matches it firmly. Clone sizes are given selectively: once, few, many, or a class where the clone is expanded.

abundance	d_gene	v_gene	j_gene	CDR3aa	CDR3nt
.	TRBD1	TRBV5-8	TRBJ2-3	CASSFPGQGKTDTQYF	TGTGCCAGCAGCTTCCCGGGACAGGGGAAAACAGATACGCAGTATTTT
.	.	TRBV30	TRBJ1-2	CACRAQGFWDYTF	TGTGCCTGCCGAGCCCAGGGGTTCTGGGACTACACCTTC
.	.	TRBV5-1	TRBJ1-5	CVSSLQGTDQPQHF	TGCGTCAGCAGCTTACAGGGAACCGATCAGCCCCAGCATTTT
.	TRBD2	TRBV9	TRBJ2-3	CASSVEVRGGIYTQYF	TGTGCCAGCAGCGTAGAGGTCCGCGGGGGGATTTATACGCAGTATTTT
.	.	TRBV3-1/TRBV3-2	TRBJ2-5	CASSQDEVRTLQETQYF	TGTGCCAGCAGCCAAGATGAGGTCCGAACTCTCCAAGAGACCCAGTACTTC
.	TRBD2	TRBV7-2	TRBJ2-2	CASSLRAGEAGELFF	TGTGCCAGCAGCTTACGGGCGGGAGAGGCCGGGGAGCTGTTTTTT
.	TRBD2	TRBV6-5	TRBJ2-2	CASSNDPSGRGELFF	TGTGCCAGCAGTAATGACCCTAGCGGCCGGGGGGAGCTGTTTTTT
.	TRBD2	TRBV20-1	TRBJ2-2	CSASGGDTGELFF	TGCAGTGCTAGTGGGGGGGACACCGGGGAGCTGTTTTTT
few	.	TRBV27	TRBJ1-2	CASSLQGNYGYTF	TGTGCCAGCAGTTTACAGGGGAACTATGGCTACACCTTC
.	.	TRBV5-1	TRBJ1-4	CASRQLWAREKLFF	TGCGCCAGCCGCCAACTGTGGGCTCGTGAAAAACTGTTTTTT
.	.	TRBV5-4	TRBJ2-6	CASSTPGTGANVLTF	TGTGCCAGCAGCACCCCGGGGACTGGGGCCAACGTCCTGACTTTC
.	.	TRBV24-1	TRBJ2-5	CATSDRGETQYF	TGTGCCACCAGTGACAGGGGTGAGACCCAGTACTTC
once	.	TRBV5-6	TRBJ2-7	CASSLTKGGARREQYF	TGTGCCAGCAGCTTGACTAAAGGGGGGGCGCGACGCGAGCAGTACTTC
.	.	TRBV19	TRBJ1-1	CASIGNAGMTEAFF	TGTGCCAGTATTGGGAACGCGGGGATGACTGAAGCTTTCTTT
.	.	TRBV9	TRBJ1-5	CASSGRDTAQPQHF	TGTGCCAGCAGCGGCCGGGACACCGCGCAGCCCCAGCATTTT
.	TRBD1	TRBV7-6	TRBJ2-1	CASSPVGQGKEEQFF	TGTGCCAGCAGCCCGGTGGGACAGGGGAAAGAGGAGCAGTTCTTC
.	TRBD2	TRBV28	TRBJ2-1	CASKAGGTYNEQFF	TGTGCCAGCAAGGCGGGAGGAACCTACAATGAGCAGTTCTTC
.	.	TRBV18	TRBJ2-2	CASSPDRNTGELFF	TGTGCCAGCTCACCCGACAGGAACACCGGGGAGCTGTTTTTT
.	.	TRBV3-1/TRBV3-2	TRBJ1-3	CASSPKSPTGNTIYF	TGTGCCAGCAGTCCTAAGTCCCCGACTGGAAACACCATATATTTT
.	.	TRBV9	TRBJ2-5	CASSVANQETQYF	TGTGCCAGCAGCGTAGCTAACCAAGAGACCCAGTACTTC
.	.	TRBV10-3	TRBJ1-1	CAISEYPGPTEAFF	TGTGCCATCAGTGAGTACCCCGGTCCCACTGAAGCTTTCTTT
.	.	TRBV7-6	TRBJ1-1	CASSLAAEAFF	TGTGCCAGCAGCTTAGCCGCTGAAGCTTTCTTT
.	TRBD2	TRBV27	TRBJ2-7	CASSYSGRTESEQYF	TGTGCCAGCAGTTATAGCGGGAGGACCGAGTCCGAGCAGTACTTC
.	TRBD1	TRBV5-4	TRBJ1-2	CASSLGDRGRGYTF	TGTGCCAGCAGCTTAGGGGACAGGGGACGCGGCTACACCTTC
.	.	TRBV5-1	TRBJ1-3	CASSPTGIQTGNTIYF	TGCGCCAGCAGCCCGACCGGGATCCAAACTGGAAACACCATATATTTT
.	TRBD1	TRBV30	TRBJ1-2	CAWREVGQEGNYGYTF	TGTGCCTGGAGGGAAGTAGGACAGGAGGGGAACTATGGCTACACCTTC
.	.	TRBV7-3	TRBJ1-2	CASSRGHGYGYTF	TGTGCCAGCAGCCGGGGACACGGCTATGGCTACACCTTC
.	.	TRBV19	TRBJ1-1	CASTSGRRGPEAFF	TGTGCCAGTACCTCAGGGCGGCGGGGCCCCGAAGCTTTCTTT
.	.	TRBV18	TRBJ2-5	CASSPPSGQETQYF	TGTGCCAGCTCACCACCATCGGGTCAAGAGACCCAGTACTTC
.	TRBD2	TRBV19	TRBJ2-2	CASSRGANTGELFF	TGTGCCAGTAGTCGGGGGGCGAACACCGGGGAGCTGTTTTTT
.	TRBD1	TRBV5-1	TRBJ1-1	CASSLAPGGNTEAFF	TGCGCCAGCAGCTTGGCCCCAGGGGGGAACACTGAAGCTTTCTTT
few	TRBD2	TRBV19	TRBJ2-3	CASSMTSGSTDTQYF	TGTGCCAGTAGTATGACTAGCGGGAGCACAGATACGCAGTATTTT
.	TRBD2	TRBV29-1	TRBJ2-5	CSVTSGGLQETQYF	TGCAGCGTTACTAGCGGGGGTCTCCAAGAGACCCAGTACTTC
.	TRBD1	TRBV5-8	TRBJ1-1	CASTREGGQGASDLTEAFF	TGTGCCAGCACCAGGGAGGGGGGACAGGGGGCGTCCGATCTCACTGAAGCTTTCTTT
.	TRBD1	TRBV4-1	TRBJ1-2	CASSHFKQGAAARYGYTF	TGCGCCAGCAGCCACTTTAAGCAGGGGGCCGCTGCCCGTTATGGCTACACCTTC
.	.	TRBV3-1/TRBV3-2	TRBJ1-2	CASSHRDSHGYTF	TGTGCCAGCAGCCACAGGGATTCTCATGGCTACACCTTC
.	.	TRBV27	TRBJ1-6	CASSSGSLGNSPLHF	TGTGCCAGCAGTTCGGGGTCCCTCGGTAATTCACCCCTCCACTTT
.	TRBD2	TRBV19	TRBJ2-7	CASRPSGSYEQYF	TGTGCCAGTCGGCCTAGCGGTTCCTACGAGCAGTACTTC
.	.	TRBV5-1	TRBJ2-7	CASSLDSPSTHYEQYF	TGCGCCAGCAGCTTGGACTCCCCCTCTACCCACTACGAGCAGTACTTC
.	TRBD2	TRBV2	TRBJ2-7	CASRLLAGALGQYF	TGTGCCAGCAGGCTGCTAGCGGGGGCCTTAGGGCAGTACTTC
.	.	TRBV5-1	TRBJ1-1	CASSLEGPTEAFF	TGCGCCAGCAGCTTGGAGGGGCCCACCGAAGCTTTCTTT
.	.	TRBV27	TRBJ2-7	CASSWRTSYEQYF	TGTGCCAGCAGTTGGAGAACCTCCTACGAGCAGTACTTC
once	TRBD1	TRBV5-4	TRBJ2-5	CASSRDRGGGQETQYF	TGTGCCAGCAGCCGGGACAGGGGTGGGGGCCAAGAGACCCAGTACTTC
.	TRBD1	TRBV10-3	TRBJ2-7	CAISESKRSGQGGQYF	TGTGCCATCAGTGAGTCGAAACGGTCGGGACAGGGAGGGCAGTACTTC
.	TRBD2	TRBV7-3	TRBJ2-2	CASSLSPGTKRGELFF	TGTGCCAGCAGCTTGTCTCCCGGGACTAAGAGGGGGGAGCTGTTTTTT
.	TRBD1	TRBV5-8	TRBJ2-7	CASSSRQGGEQYF	TGTGCCAGCAGCTCGAGACAGGGGGGTGAGCAGTACTTC
few	.	TRBV5-1	TRBJ2-2	CASSLGAGLNTGELFF	TGCGCCAGCAGCTTGGGTGCAGGGCTGAACACCGGGGAGCTGTTTTTT
.	.	TRBV6-2/TRBV6-3	TRBJ1-6	CASSDPGGLHF	TGTGCCAGCAGTGACCCCGGAGGGCTCCACTTT
.	.	TRBV30	TRBJ1-2	CAWSPDSYGYTF	TGTGCCTGGAGTCCGGACAGCTATGGCTACACCTTC
.	.	TRBV7-2	TRBJ2-3	CASGSGADTQYF	TGTGCCAGCGGTTCAGGGGCAGATACGCAGTATTTT
.	TRBD1	TRBV5-1	TRBJ1-6	CASSNALTGANRGGSPLHF	TGCGCCAGCAGCAATGCCTTGACAGGGGCTAACCGAGGGGGTTCACCCCTCCACTTT
.	TRBD2	TRBV6-5	TRBJ2-5	CASRTQLAGSQTQYF	TGTGCCAGCAGAACCCAACTAGCGGGGAGCCAGACCCAGTACTTC
.	.	TRBV6-5	TRBJ1-6	CASSYPLTGSPLHF	TGTGCCAGCAGTTACCCCCTTACGGGTTCACCCCTCCACTTT
.	TRBD1	TRBV19	TRBJ1-2	CASSSRDRGLGGYTF	TGTGCCAGTAGTAGCCGGGACAGGGGGCTTGGTGGCTACACCTTC
.	.	TRBV30	TRBJ1-4	CAWSVRGKREKLFF	TGTGCCTGGAGTGTCCGGGGGAAACGGGAAAAACTGTTTTTT